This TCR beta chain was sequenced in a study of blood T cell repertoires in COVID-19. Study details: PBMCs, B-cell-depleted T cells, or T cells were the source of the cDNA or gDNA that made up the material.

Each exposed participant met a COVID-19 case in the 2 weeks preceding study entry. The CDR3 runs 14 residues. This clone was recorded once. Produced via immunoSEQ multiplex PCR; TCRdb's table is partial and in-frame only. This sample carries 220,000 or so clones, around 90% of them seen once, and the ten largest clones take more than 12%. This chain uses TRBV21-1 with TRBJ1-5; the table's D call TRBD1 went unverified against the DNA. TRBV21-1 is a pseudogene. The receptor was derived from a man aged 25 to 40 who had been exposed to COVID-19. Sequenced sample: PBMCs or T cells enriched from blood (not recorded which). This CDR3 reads CASRRTGLYQPQHF. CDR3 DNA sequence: TGTGCCAGCAGACGGACAGGGTTGTATCAGCCCCAGCATTTT.